Shown below are 17 T cell receptor beta chains from a single sample sequenced in a study of read filtering for tumor transcriptome and immune sequencing. This library used approximately 370 ng RNA and molecular barcoded adaptors spanning alpha/delta and beta/gamma chains. TCRdb ran MiXCR on the reads and lists one entry per CDR3 protein. The sample shows 100,000 to 150,000 distinct CDR3 sequences, over 10% of them seen only once. Input material: a population of CD138-negative cells sorted from bone marrow. These receptors were collected from a donor aged 40 or over with multiple myeloma.

This clonotype was counted many times. The rearrangement uses TRBV20-1 and TRBJ2-5; D possibly corresponds to TRBD2 (5 bases). From germline, CDR1 is DFQATT and CDR2 SNEGSKA (reference sequence). The CDR3 loop spans 11 amino acids. Deletions cut 4 bases from V and 5 bases from J, with 8 bases between. The CDR3 DNA reads TGCAGTGCTATAGAGGGTGAGACCCAGTACTTC. Amino acid sequence: CSAIEGETQYF.

This clonotype was counted many times. The chain carries TRBV3-1 and TRBJ2-3; D unclear. CDR1 is LGHDT, CDR2 YNNKEL, per germline (reference sequence). The CDR3 contains 14 residues. The V end was cut by 0 bases, the J end by 6 bases, with 10 bases between. The CDR3 DNA is TGTGCCAGCAGCCAAGACAGGTTATTGGATACGCAGTATTTT. This encodes CASSQDRLLDTQYF.

This clonotype was counted a few times. This chain joins TRBV5-4 and TRBJ1-2; no firm D call. V was trimmed by 4 bases and J by 3 bases, leaving 13 bases between them. Germline assignment: CDR1 SGHNT and CDR2 YYREEE (reference sequence). The CDR3 runs 14 residues. CDR3: CASSPRRADYGYTF. The CDR3 DNA sequence: TGTGCCAGCAGCCCCAGGAGGGCAGACTATGGCTACACCTTC. Full variable domain (missing parts from reference TRBV5-4 and TRBJ1-2): ETGVTQSPTHLIKTRGQQVTLRCSSQSGHNTVSWYQQALGQGPQFIFQYYREEENGRGNFPPRFSGLQFPNYSSELNVNALELDDSALYLCASSPRRADYGYTFGSGTRLTVV.

There are many counts of this clonotype. Germline is not matched at one junction end, which may reflect a read error. The chain combines TRBV11-2 with TRBJ2-7; 8 positions agree with TRBD1. Germline CDR1 is SGHAT and CDR2 is FQNNGV. The CDR3 has 12 residues. CDR3 nucleotide sequence: TGTGCCAGCAGCTTAGAGAGGCAGGGGGCGTTTTTC. Translation gives CASSLERQGAFF.

About this clonotype: A read error is possible here, since a much larger clone lies one base away. V is TRBV7-9 and J is TRBJ2-3; 8 bases are shared with TRBD1. Unmatched junction bases numbered 8, after V lost 5 bases and J lost 4 bases. CDR1 SEHNR and CDR2 FQNEAQ come from the germline V gene (reference sequence). The CDR3 extends over 15 amino acids. The CDR3 loop reads CASSHGQGVADTQYF. CDR3 in DNA: TGTGCCAGCAGCCATGGACAGGGAGTGGCAGATACGCAGTATTTT.

The rearrangement joins TRBV9 to TRBJ2-3; 14 bases fit TRBD2. The ends lost 3 bases at V and 10 bases at J; junction bases unmatched: 10. Germline V lookup: CDR1 SGDLS, CDR2 YYNGEE. This CDR3 has 16 residues. DNA of the CDR3: TGTGCCAGCAGCGCTCCCGGGACTAGCGGGGGCAGTCCGCAGTATTTT. Residues: CASSAPGTSGGSPQYF.

This clonotype was found a few times. The CDR3 sequence: CASSASGTGGYGADTQYF. As DNA, the CDR3 is TGTGCCAGCAGTGCCTCCGGGACAGGGGGCTACGGTGCAGATACGCAGTATTTT. This chain joins TRBV28 and TRBJ2-3; 12 nucleotides match TRBD1. Germline V CDR1 and CDR2: MDHEN, SYDVKM. The CDR3 spans 18 residues. With 5 bases clipped from V and 4 bases from J, the junction kept 13 bases outside the gene matches. Together with reference TRBV28 and TRBJ2-3, the CDR3 gives the full variable domain: DVKVTQSSRYLVKRTGEKVFLECVQDMDHENMFWYRQDPGLGLRLIYFSYDVKMKEKGDIPEGYSVSREKKERFSLILESASTNQTSMYLCASSASGTGGYGADTQYFGPGTRLTVL.

This clonotype was detected only a few times. This sequence joins TRBV29-1 and TRBJ1-1, with D maybe TRBD1 (5 bases). This CDR3 contains 11 residues. The V gene's germline CDR1 is SQVTM and CDR2 ANQGSEA. The V gene lost 7 bases and the J gene lost 3 bases, with 9 bases spanning the gap. The DNA for the CDR3 is TGCAGCGCAGGGTTTCACACTGAAGCTTTCTTT. Encoded protein: CSAGFHTEAFF.

There are many counts of this clonotype. The CDR3 region has the DNA TGTGCCAGCTCACCACCGGCGGACGGAAGCATGAACACTGAAGCTTTCTTT. As protein: CASSPPADGSMNTEAFF. The rearrangement joins TRBV18 to TRBJ1-1; D gene unclear. The V end lost 0 bases, the J end lost 0 bases, and 14 bases lay between the germline ends. Germline values: CDR1 KGHSH, CDR2 LQKENI. The CDR3 has 17 amino acids. Full variable domain (rest looked up from reference TRBV18 and TRBJ1-1): NAGVMQNPRHLVRRRGQEARLRCSPMKGHSHVYWYRQLPEEGLKFMVYLQKENIIDESGMPKERFSAEFPKEGPSILRIQQVVRGDSAAYFCASSPPADGSMNTEAFFGQGTRLTVV.

This clonotype was seen at least ten times. V is TRBV14 and J is TRBJ2-1; TRBD2 matches at 10 bases. V was pared by 4 bases and J by 1 base, with 10 bases of the junction left unmatched. The CDR3 has 18 amino acids. Germline-derived CDR1 and CDR2 are SGHDN and FVKESK. The CDR3 DNA reads as TGTGCCAGCAGCCTGCATCTTATAGCGGGAGGATCCTACAATGAGCAGTTCTTC. Amino acids: CASSLHLIAGGSYNEQFF.

This clonotype was seen at least ten times. J is TRBJ2-6 and V is TRBV11-2; 10 nucleotides align to TRBD1. Germline V lookup: CDR1 SGHAT, CDR2 FQNNGV. The V gene end was trimmed by 6 bases and the J gene end by 4 bases; junction bases not matched to a gene: 9. This CDR3 contains 17 residues. This chain's CDR3 is CASRPGDRGSGANVLTF. The DNA for the CDR3 is TGTGCCAGCAGACCAGGGGACAGGGGATCGGGGGCCAACGTCCTGACTTTC.

There are many counts of this clonotype. The chain links TRBV10-2 to TRBJ1-4; TRBD1 matches at 7 bases. The germline V gene encodes CDR1 WSHSY and CDR2 SAAADI. CDR3 size: 16 residues. The V and J ends lost 6 bases and 0 bases, in that order; junction bases with no gene match: 7. In nucleotides, the CDR3 is TGCGCCAGCAGCTCTGGACAGGCCTCAACTAATGAAAAACTGTTTTTT. It is translated as CASSSGQASTNEKLFF.

This clonotype was counted ten times or more. V is TRBV5-1 and J is TRBJ2-3; possible D gene TRBD1, 6 bases. The CDR3 sequence is 14 residues long. CDR1 and CDR2 from the germline V gene are SGHRS and YFSETQ. V lost 5 bases, J lost 5 bases, and 15 bases lay in between. CDR3 sequence: CASSFLPGEDTQYF. In DNA, the CDR3 is TGCGCCAGCAGTTTCCTCCCAGGGGAAGATACGCAGTATTTT. Variable domain in full (rest from reference TRBV5-1 and TRBJ2-3): KAGVTQTPRYLIKTRGQQVTLSCSPISGHRSVSWYQQTPGQGLQFLFEYFSETQRNKGNFPGRFSGRQFSNSRSEMNVSTLELGDSALYLCASSFLPGEDTQYFGPGTRLTVL.

Details on this clonotype: The germline gene is not matched at one end of the junction; a read error may be the cause. The rearrangement links TRBV28 to TRBJ2-3, with D possibly being TRBD1 or TRBD2 (6 bases each). This CDR3 comprises 13 residues. Germline CDR1 is MDHEN and CDR2 is SYDVKM. CDR3 sequence reads: CASSIRGRDKQYF. In DNA form, the CDR3 reads TGTGCCAGCAGTATCCGGGGGCGAGATAAGCAGTATTTT.

This clonotype was seen only once. The junction departs from the called germline gene at one end, perhaps through a read error. The chain carries TRBV19 and TRBJ2-3, with D perhaps TRBD2 (5 bases). Germline loops: CDR1 LNHDA, CDR2 SQIVND (reference sequence). The CDR3 is 14 residues long. This CDR3 reads CARSIGEITDTQYF. The CDR3 DNA sequence: TGTGCCAGGAGTATCGGGGAGATTACAGATACGCAGTATTTT. Drawing the rest from reference TRBV19 and TRBJ2-3, the complete variable domain is DGGITQSPKYLFRKEGQNVTLSCEQNLNHDAMYWYRQDPGQGLRLIYYSQIVNDFQKGDIAEGYSVSREKKESFPLTVTSAQKNPTAFYLCARSIGEITDTQYFGPGTRLTVL.

This chain joins TRBV6-2 or TRBV6-3 and TRBJ1-5; 9 bases fit TRBD1. The ends lost 6 bases at V and 5 bases at J; junction bases unmatched: 5. CDR3 length: 14 residues. Germline-derived CDR1 and CDR2 are MNHEY and SVGEGT. The CDR3 region is CASREQGAHQPQHF. CDR3 nucleotides: TGTGCCAGCAGAGAACAGGGGGCCCATCAGCCCCAGCATTTT.

This clonotype was counted many times. The V and J genes are TRBV29-1 and TRBJ2-2; the D gene is possibly TRBD1 (5 bases). The germline V and J ends were trimmed by 1 base and 5 bases, with 11 bases remaining between them. This CDR3 has 14 residues. The germline CDR1 and CDR2 sequences are SQVTM and ANQGSEA. The CDR3 loop is CSVEVGRGTGELFF. CDR3 in DNA: TGCAGCGTTGAAGTGGGGCGCGGAACCGGGGAGCTGTTTTTT.